The 31 T cell receptor beta chains below were found in one sample sequenced in a study of CD8 T cells in ankylosing spondylitis. Study-wide findings and caveats: It appeared that ankylosing spondylitis blood was characterized by a TCR beta motif of under ten highly homologous variants.

One entry per CDR3 protein results from TCRdb running MiXCR on the 5' RACE reads. The sample has 200,000 to 250,000 distinct CDR3 sequences; roughly 6.6% are singletons. Their specific antigens are unknown. Sequenced: blood, either unsorted or a sorted T cell fraction (not recorded which). These TCRs come from a male donor with ankylosing spondylitis.

This clonotype was detected many times. The chain joins TRBV3-1 to TRBJ2-1, with D possibly TRBD2 on 5 matching bases. CDR3 size: 16 residues. V was clipped by 1 base and J by 0 bases, with 10 bases between them. The germline CDR1 and CDR2 sequences are LGHDT and YNNKEL (reference sequence). CDR3 bases: TGTGCCAGCAGCCAAGTAACGGGGAGCTCCTACAATGAGCAGTTCTTC. It codes for CASSQVTGSSYNEQFF.

This clonotype was counted only a few times. The chain employs TRBV11-2 and TRBJ2-1, with 11 bases lining up with TRBD2. There are 14 residues in the CDR3. Germline V lookup: CDR1 SGHAT, CDR2 FQNNGV. Losses at the gene ends were 5 bases for V and 7 bases for J; bases not matched to a gene: 4. Here the CDR3 DNA reads TGTGCCAGCAGCGGACTAGCGGGCCCTAATGAGCAGTTCTTC. Encoded protein: CASSGLAGPNEQFF.

This clonotype came up many times. The V call is TRBV29-1, the J call TRBJ2-2; D is perhaps TRBD2 (6 bases). The germline V and J ends were trimmed by 1 base and 1 base, with 10 bases remaining between them. This CDR3 has 15 residues. CDR1 is SQVTM and CDR2 is ANQGSEA in the germline V gene. CDR3 nucleotide sequence: TGCAGCGTTGAAGGACCAGCGGGGAACACCGGGGAGCTGTTTTTT. This codes for CSVEGPAGNTGELFF.

This clonotype was recorded at least ten times. The chain recombines TRBV3-1 with TRBJ1-1; the D is unclear. Germline assignment: CDR1 LGHDT and CDR2 YNNKEL (reference sequence). CDR3 length: 15 residues. Between the trimmed V and J ends, which lost 4 bases and 1 base, there was a span of 13 bases. The CDR3 loop reads CASSPLSGSNTEAFF. The CDR3 region has the DNA TGTGCCAGCAGCCCCCTGTCCGGATCGAACACTGAAGCTTTCTTT. The variable domain in full, with the rest retrieved from reference TRBV3-1 and TRBJ1-1, is DTAVSQTPKYLVTQMGNDKSIKCEQNLGHDTMYWYKQDSKKFLKIMFSYNNKELIINETVPNRFSPKSPDKAHLNLHINSLELGDSAVYFCASSPLSGSNTEAFFGQGTRLTVV.

This clonotype was seen repeatedly, ten times or more. This chain joins TRBV9 and TRBJ2-1; perhaps D is TRBD1 or TRBD2 (5 bases each). Germline V gene sequence: CDR1 SGDLS, CDR2 YYNGEE. V was cut by 3 bases and J by 10 bases, with 11 bases left in between. The CDR3 runs 12 residues. The CDR3 reads CASSDRWGEQFF. DNA for the CDR3: TGTGCCAGCAGCGATAGATGGGGGGAGCAGTTCTTC.

In its sample, this clonotype was seen many times. This chain connects TRBV6-5 to TRBJ1-1; TRBD1 aligns across 7 bases. CDR3 length: 14 amino acids. The germline V gene has CDR1 MNHEY and CDR2 SVGAGI. Trimming cost V 8 bases and J 2 bases; bases outside gene matches: 8. The CDR3 DNA reads as TGTGCCAGCTCCTACGGGACAGCTAACACTGAAGCTTTCTTT. It specifies CASSYGTANTEAFF.

The chain couples TRBV27 to TRBJ1-4; possible D gene TRBD1, 5 bases. With 5 bases removed from V and 0 bases from J, the gap between germline ends came to 13 bases. This CDR3 comprises 16 residues. Germline V CDR1 and CDR2: MNHEY, SMNVEV (reference sequence). In DNA form, the CDR3 reads TGTGCCAGCAGTGCCGGGGCGGGGGCAACTAATGAAAAACTGTTTTTT. Amino acid sequence: CASSAGAGATNEKLFF.

This clonotype has ten or more counts. The rearrangement uses TRBV2 and TRBJ1-2; perhaps TRBD1 as D (6 bases). The V gene lost 6 bases and the J gene lost 8 bases, with 13 bases spanning the gap. Per the germline V gene, CDR1 is SNHLY and CDR2 is FYNNEI. The CDR3 loop spans 12 amino acids. The CDR3 region has the DNA TGTGCCAGCAGCGGAAGGACAGCCGGCTACACCTTC. Its translation is CASSGRTAGYTF.

The table lists this clonotype with many counts. The chain carries TRBV27 and TRBJ2-7, with D possibly matching TRBD1 (6 bases). The length of the CDR3 is 14 residues. Germline V CDR1 and CDR2: MNHEY, SMNVEV (reference sequence). V was cut by 6 bases and J by 3 bases, with 15 bases left in between. The CDR3 DNA reads as TGTGCCAGCAGCCCAGGGCCCAGGGGCTACGAGCAGTACTTC. It yields the protein CASSPGPRGYEQYF.

This clonotype was detected only a few times. This chain joins TRBV30 and TRBJ2-5; D gene unclear. Trimming left V 3 bases short and J 2 bases short, with 1 base between. Germline values: CDR1 GTSNPN, CDR2 SVGIG (reference sequence). CDR3 size: 10 residues. CDR3 protein: CAWRQETQYF. Written as DNA, the CDR3 is TGTGCCTGGAGGCAAGAGACCCAGTACTTC.

This clonotype was found many times. The CDR3 loop is CASRWGAGGVTEAFF. The CDR3, as DNA: TGTGCCAGCCGTTGGGGAGCAGGGGGGGTCACTGAAGCTTTCTTT. This chain connects TRBV27 to TRBJ1-1; 7 bases align to TRBD1. V lost 8 bases and J lost 4; bases outside the gene matches: 13. This CDR3 is 15 amino acids long. Germline values: CDR1 MNHEY, CDR2 SMNVEV (reference sequence).

This clonotype was recorded at least ten times. The chain uses TRBV4-1 and TRBJ1-3; tentative D call: TRBD1 (6 bases). Germline V gene sequence: CDR1 MGHRA, CDR2 YSYEKL. V gave up 0 bases and J gave up 5 bases, with 11 bases separating them. CDR3 length equals 15 residues. The CDR3 is CASSQERGIRNTIYF. In DNA form, the CDR3 reads TGCGCCAGCAGCCAAGAAAGGGGGATTAGAAACACCATATATTTT.

This clonotype appeared many times. The chain couples TRBV4-3 to TRBJ2-5; tentative D call: TRBD2 (6 bases). The germline CDR1 and CDR2 sequences are LGHNA and YSLEER. This CDR3 has 15 amino acids. V was clipped by 0 bases and J by 2 bases, with 10 bases between them. Written as DNA, the CDR3 is TGCGCCAGCAGCCAAGATACGAGCGGGCAAGAGACCCAGTACTTC. It encodes CASSQDTSGQETQYF.

This clonotype was seen a handful of times. The chain employs TRBV7-6 and TRBJ1-2; D is undetermined. The V gene's germline CDR1 is SGHVS and CDR2 FNYEAQ. The CDR3 is made up of 14 amino acids. Trimming stripped 5 bases from V and 8 bases from J, with 18 bases between. The CDR3, as DNA: TGTGCCAGCAGCGGAATGGGCCTCTTGGGGGGCTACACCTTC. Protein: CASSGMGLLGGYTF.

This clonotype turned up a few times. The chain links TRBV9 to TRBJ2-7; D is ambiguous. The V gene's germline CDR1 is SGDLS and CDR2 YYNGEE. The CDR3 contains 15 residues. Trimming pared 0 bases from V and 2 bases from J, leaving 12 bases between. The CDR3 coding sequence is TGTGCCAGCAGCGTAGGGCCATTTATGACCTACGAGCAGTACTTC. Translating it yields CASSVGPFMTYEQYF.

This clonotype was seen at least ten times. This rearrangement joins TRBV7-9 to TRBJ2-3, with TRBD2 as a possible D gene (5 bases). Germline V gives CDR1 SEHNR, CDR2 FQNEAQ (reference sequence). Deletions cut 4 bases from V and 2 bases from J, with 16 bases between. This CDR3 comprises 16 residues. Written as DNA, the CDR3 is TGTGCCAGCAGCTCCCCCCTCGGGGTACTCACAGATACGCAGTATTTT. Translation gives CASSSPLGVLTDTQYF.

This clonotype was picked up many times. J is TRBJ1-5 and V is TRBV27; no definite D call. Trimming left V 4 bases short and J 0 bases short, with 10 bases between. The germline V gene has CDR1 MNHEY and CDR2 SMNVEV (reference sequence). CDR3 length equals 15 residues. CDR3 sequence (DNA): TGTGCCAGCAGTTCCAGGTTGGCTAGCAATCAGCCCCAGCATTTT. This translates into CASSSRLASNQPQHF.

In its sample, this clonotype was seen a few times. The CDR3 DNA reads TGCGCCAGCAGCCCACAGGGTCGCGGATTTGGTGAGCAGTTCTTC. This translates into CASSPQGRGFGEQFF. The chain combines TRBV5-1 with TRBJ2-1, with D possibly TRBD1 on 6 matching bases. The CDR3 is 15 amino acids. The V and J ends lost 4 bases and 9 bases respectively, with 20 bases between them. Per germline, CDR1 SGHRS and CDR2 YFSETQ.

This clonotype came up many times. The chain has TRBV5-8 and TRBJ2-7, with unresolved D. V lost 6 bases and J lost 3, with 7 bases in between. Germline-derived CDR1 and CDR2 are SGHTS and YDEGEE. This CDR3 is built from 11 residues. CDR3 in amino acids: CASTQFYEQYF. DNA of the CDR3: TGTGCCAGCACTCAATTCTACGAGCAGTACTTC.

The V and J genes are TRBV7-9 and TRBJ2-1; 8 bases line up with TRBD2. Germline CDR1 and CDR2: SEHNR and FQNEAQ (reference sequence). The CDR3 spans 16 residues. The J segment lost 0 bases and the V segment lost 6 bases, leaving 7 bases of the junction unmatched. The DNA of the CDR3 is TGTGCCAGCAGACCTAGCGGGTACAGCTCCTACAATGAGCAGTTCTTC. It encodes CASRPSGYSSYNEQFF.

This clonotype was detected only a few times. The rearrangement links TRBV19 to TRBJ2-5, with TRBD2 identical over 16 bases. The CDR3 has 17 amino acids. Germline assignment: CDR1 LNHDA and CDR2 SQIVND (reference sequence). V was pared by 3 bases and J by 5 bases, with 6 bases of the junction left unmatched. The chain's CDR3 is CASSMGLAGGLVETQYF. The DNA of the CDR3 is TGTGCCAGTAGTATGGGACTAGCGGGAGGGCTGGTGGAGACCCAGTACTTC.

This clonotype was counted ten times or more. A read error may produce the germline difference seen at one junction end. The V call is TRBV27, the J call TRBJ2-1; perhaps TRBD2 as D (6 bases). Germline-derived CDR1 and CDR2 are MNHEY and SMNVEV (reference sequence). The CDR3 length is 13 residues. DNA of the CDR3: TGTGCCAGCAGTTATAGGCCCGGGACTTATTTACTCTTC. Residues: CASSYRPGTYLLF.

As concerns this clonotype: An end of the junction differs from the germline gene, which may be a read error. The chain links TRBV11-2 to TRBJ2-1; tentative D call: TRBD2 (6 bases). CDR1 and CDR2 (germline): SGHAT, FQNNGV. This CDR3 is built from 17 residues. CDR3: CASSLEPGLHTYNEQFF. For the CDR3, the DNA is TGTGCCAGCAGCTTAGAACCGGGACTCCATACCTACAATGAGCAGTTTTTC.

In its sample, this clonotype was seen many times. The rearrangement links TRBV4-3 to TRBJ1-4, with TRBD1 as a possible D gene (5 bases). V dropped 1 base and J dropped 6 bases, with 12 bases sitting between them. The V gene's germline CDR1 is LGHNA and CDR2 YSLEER. The CDR3 spans 15 residues. CDR3 nucleotide sequence: TGCGCCAGCAGCCAAGGGTCAGCGGGGCATGAAAAACTGTTTTTT. It yields the protein CASSQGSAGHEKLFF.

This clonotype was seen ten or more times. This sequence joins TRBV28 and TRBJ2-1; possible D gene TRBD2, 6 bases. CDR1 MDHEN and CDR2 SYDVKM come from the germline V gene. The CDR3 totals 14 residues. The V and J ends lost 8 bases and 6 bases respectively, with 17 bases between them. The CDR3 nucleotides read TGTGCCAGCGGATCCGCGTGGAGGGTCAATGAGCAGTTCTTC. Amino acid sequence: CASGSAWRVNEQFF. Looking up the rest from reference TRBV28 and TRBJ2-1 gives the full variable domain: DVKVTQSSRYLVKRTGEKVFLECVQDMDHENMFWYRQDPGLGLRLIYFSYDVKMKEKGDIPEGYSVSREKKERFSLILESASTNQTSMYLCASGSAWRVNEQFFGPGTRLTVL.

This clonotype was seen a single time. The chain has TRBV4-3 and TRBJ2-2; 14 nucleotides match TRBD2. CDR1 is LGHNA and CDR2 is YSLEER in the germline V gene. The CDR3 sequence is 16 residues long. The ends lost 1 base at V and 7 bases at J; junction bases unmatched: 2. DNA of the CDR3: TGCGCCAGCAGCCAAGGGACTAGCGGGAGGCGCGGGGAGCTGTTTTTT. Protein product: CASSQGTSGRRGELFF.

V gene TRBV6-1 combines with J gene TRBJ1-5; perhaps TRBD1 as D (6 bases). V lost 10 bases, J lost 0 bases, and 19 bases lay in between. The germline CDR1 and CDR2 sequences are MNHNS and SASEGT. The CDR3 spans 16 residues. The CDR3 coding sequence is TGTGCCACTAGGGGGTTGGGACAATATAGCAATCAGCCCCAGCATTTT. It translates to CATRGLGQYSNQPQHF.

This clonotype was counted only a few times. A read error may produce the germline difference seen at one junction end. This chain uses TRBV4-2 with TRBJ2-1, with D maybe TRBD2 (5 bases). The germline V gene encodes CDR1 LGHNA and CDR2 YNFKEQ. The CDR3 consists of 12 residues. The CDR3 loop is CASSQVPGSGIF. The CDR3 DNA reads as TGTGCCAGCAGCCAAGTGCCGGGATCCGGGATCTTC.

The rearrangement links TRBV7-8 to TRBJ1-5; D gene uncertain. Per germline, CDR1 SGHVS and CDR2 FQNEAQ. This CDR3 spans 15 amino acids. Trimming took 2 bases from V and 6 from J, leaving 14 bases between them. The CDR3 loop is CASSLLSGNGQPQHF. The DNA of the CDR3 is TGTGCCAGCAGCTTACTCTCTGGGAACGGTCAGCCCCAGCATTTT.

In this sample, this clonotype turned up a few times. The CDR3 DNA follows: TGTGCCAGCAGCGCCTCGGCGGAGCTGTCCTACGAGCAGTACTTC. It specifies CASSASAELSYEQYF. This sequence joins TRBV5-6 and TRBJ2-7; no reliable D call. Germline V CDR1 and CDR2: SGHDT, YYEEEE. V was clipped by 4 bases and J by 1 base, with 15 bases between them. CDR3 length equals 15 residues.

This clonotype has a count of ten or more. V and J are TRBV12-3 or TRBV12-4 and TRBJ2-3; D might be TRBD1 or TRBD2, each matching 6 bases. The V and J ends lost 9 bases and 0 bases respectively, with 16 bases between them. The CDR3 is made up of 15 amino acids. The CDR3 here is CASLGGGTSTDTQYF. The CDR3 coding sequence is TGTGCCAGTCTTGGAGGGGGTACTAGCACAGATACGCAGTATTTT.